Presented here are 24 T cell receptor beta chains from one specimen sequenced in a study of T cell repertoires in cytomegalovirus infection. TCRdb ran MiXCR on the reads and lists one entry per CDR3 protein. Of some 590,000 distinct CDR3 sequences in the sample, roughly 42% are singletons; the top ten hold 48%. These receptors are not linked to any known antigen. Sample: cultured PBMCs, taken from culture after CMV antigen stimulation. The receptor set was obtained from a human donor in good health (CMV status not recorded). Some clones in this sample may be carry-over from other donors' samples.

This clonotype was counted a few times. This sequence joins TRBV11-2 and TRBJ1-5; D not resolved. The CDR3 loop spans 15 amino acids. From germline, CDR1 is SGHAT and CDR2 FQNNGV. Trimming cost V 5 bases and J 0 bases, with 11 bases left between them. CDR3 region: CASSPTLNSNQPQHF. The CDR3 DNA reads as TGTGCCAGCAGCCCAACTCTCAATAGCAATCAGCCCCAGCATTTT.

This clonotype has just a few counts. This chain connects TRBV7-2 to TRBJ2-7; D is unclear. The length of the CDR3 is 14 residues. Germline assignment: CDR1 SGHTA and CDR2 FQGNSA. Trimming left V 5 bases short and J 3 bases short, with 14 bases between. CDR3 residues: CASSNRVALYEQYF. The CDR3 coding sequence is TGTGCCAGCAGCAACCGAGTAGCCCTCTACGAGCAGTACTTC. The full variable domain, in which reference TRBV7-2 and TRBJ2-7 provide the parts outside the CDR3, is GAGVSQSPSNKVTEKGKDVELRCDPISGHTALYWYRQSLGQGLEFLIYFQGNSAPDKSGLPSDRFSAERTGGSVSTLTIQRTQQEDSAVYLCASSNRVALYEQYFGPGTRLTVT.

The chain is built from TRBV4-3 and TRBJ2-3; no clear D gene. This CDR3 has 13 amino acids. V lost 1 base and J lost 2, with 4 bases in between. Germline values: CDR1 LGHNA, CDR2 YSLEER. The CDR3 protein is CASSQAPTDTQYF. In DNA form, the CDR3 reads TGCGCCAGCAGCCAAGCCCCCACAGATACGCAGTATTTT.

This clonotype was counted a few times. The chain couples TRBV7-9 to TRBJ2-7; tentatively, D is TRBD1 or TRBD2 (5 bases each). Trimming cost V 4 bases and J 7 bases, with 26 bases left between them. From germline, CDR1 is SEHNR and CDR2 FQNEAQ (reference sequence). CDR3 length: 17 residues. CDR3 protein: CASSSNEPPGPVGEQYF. Written as DNA, the CDR3 is TGTGCCAGCAGCTCAAACGAACCCCCGGGGCCCGTGGGAGAGCAGTACTTC.

There are a few counts of this clonotype. The chain is built from TRBV19 and TRBJ2-3, with unresolved D. From germline, CDR1 is LNHDA and CDR2 SQIVND (reference sequence). CDR3 length equals 15 residues. V shed 5 bases and J shed 4 bases, with 16 bases lying between them. In DNA, the CDR3 is TGTGCCAGTAGTTCCGGGCTTAATCTTGCAGATACGCAGTATTTT. It is translated as CASSSGLNLADTQYF.

In this sample, this clonotype turned up a few times. The chain uses TRBV7-9 and TRBJ1-2; no clear D. V was trimmed by 2 bases and J by 0 bases, leaving 13 bases between them. The CDR3 covers 16 residues. Per germline, CDR1 SEHNR and CDR2 FQNEAQ (reference sequence). CDR3: CASSLRMDGANYGYTF. The CDR3 coding sequence is TGTGCCAGCAGCTTACGAATGGACGGAGCTAACTATGGCTACACCTTC.

This clonotype was detected only a few times. The V gene is TRBV19, the J gene TRBJ2-6; TRBD1 might be the D (5 bases). V lost 7 bases and J lost 0, with 13 bases in between. This CDR3 is 16 amino acids long. Looked up from germline, CDR1 is LNHDA and CDR2 is SQIVND (reference sequence). As DNA, the CDR3 is TGTGCCAGTACCCCCCAGGGCGGCTCTGGGGCCAACGTCCTGACTTTC. It is translated as CASTPQGGSGANVLTF.

The chain links TRBV7-8 to TRBJ1-6; no reliable D call. CDR1 is SGHVS, CDR2 FQNEAQ, per germline. The CDR3 runs 16 residues. Trimming stripped 1 base from V and 0 bases from J, with 7 bases between. The CDR3 is CASSLGPASYNSPLHF. The CDR3 DNA is TGTGCCAGCAGCTTAGGCCCGGCCTCCTATAATTCACCCCTCCACTTT.

This sequence joins TRBV20-1 and TRBJ1-6; 8 bases are a match to TRBD1. The germline V gene has CDR1 DFQATT and CDR2 SNEGSKA (reference sequence). CDR3 length: 13 residues. J lost 7 bases, V lost 6 bases, and 5 bases had no gene match. This CDR3 is CSARTGQNSPLHF. CDR3 bases: TGCAGTGCGCGGACAGGGCAGAATTCACCCCTCCACTTT.

The CDR3 is CASSPVVTSSGNTIYF. The CDR3 DNA reads TGTGCCAGCAGCCCTGTAGTTACCAGCTCTGGAAACACCATATATTTT. V gene TRBV6-6 combines with J gene TRBJ1-3; D gene unclear. V lost 6 bases and J 0 bases, leaving 15 bases between the germline ends. Germline CDR1 reads MNHNY; CDR2 reads SVGAGI (reference sequence). CDR3 length: 16 residues.

The chain links TRBV27 to TRBJ2-1; D uncertain. With 3 bases removed from V and 0 bases from J, the gap between germline ends came to 9 bases. This CDR3 comprises 15 residues. Germline V gives CDR1 MNHEY, CDR2 SMNVEV (reference sequence). The chain's CDR3 is CASSLASLSYNEQFF. The CDR3 DNA follows: TGTGCCAGCAGTTTGGCCAGTCTCTCCTACAATGAGCAGTTCTTC.

V and J are TRBV20-1 and TRBJ2-1; 10 bases align to TRBD2. There are 16 residues in the CDR3. From germline, CDR1 is DFQATT and CDR2 SNEGSKA (reference sequence). Trimming cost V 1 base and J 2 bases; bases outside gene matches: 5. This chain's CDR3 is CSARGSSGSPYNEQFF. In DNA, the CDR3 is TGCAGTGCTAGAGGGTCTAGCGGGAGCCCCTACAATGAGCAGTTCTTC.

The chain recombines TRBV4-3 with TRBJ2-2; D uncertain. Looked up from germline, CDR1 is LGHNA and CDR2 is YSLEER. Trimming shortened V by 0 bases and J by 7 bases, and 9 bases separated the two germline ends. This CDR3 contains 14 residues. CDR3 in amino acids: CASSQERGDGELFF. In DNA form, the CDR3 reads TGCGCCAGCAGCCAAGAACGCGGTGACGGGGAGCTGTTTTTT.

V gene TRBV6-2 or TRBV6-3 combines with J gene TRBJ2-7, with TRBD1 matching 7 bases. Germline V gene lookup returns CDR1 MNHEY and CDR2 SVGEGT. CDR3 length equals 14 residues. The V segment lost 7 bases and the J segment 6 bases; nucleotides outside the gene matches: 12. The CDR3 DNA reads as TGTGCCAGCACCCGAGGCCGACAGGGAAGCGAGCAGTACTTC. Amino acids: CASTRGRQGSEQYF.

The chain joins TRBV7-6 to TRBJ1-1, with D unclear. The V gene's germline CDR1 is SGHVS and CDR2 FNYEAQ. This CDR3 spans 14 amino acids. V lost 0 bases and J lost 4, with 9 bases in between. The CDR3, as DNA: TGTGCCAGCAGCTTAGCGCTTGGAGTCACTGAAGCTTTCTTT. This translates into CASSLALGVTEAFF. The full variable domain, its missing parts supplied by reference TRBV7-6 and TRBJ1-1, is GAGVSQSPRYKVTKRGQDVALRCDPISGHVSLYWYRQALGQGPEFLTYFNYEAQQDKSGLPNDRFSAERPEGSISTLTIQRTEQRDSAMYRCASSLALGVTEAFFGQGTRLTVV.

This clonotype was observed a handful of times. The chain has TRBV5-5 and TRBJ2-6, with 9 bases identical to TRBD1. In germline, CDR1 is SGHKS, CDR2 YYEKEE (reference sequence). The V and J ends lost 3 bases and 0 bases, in that order; junction bases with no gene match: 1. The CDR3 contains 16 residues. This chain's CDR3 is CASSWGQGSGANVLTF. The CDR3 DNA follows: TGTGCCAGCAGCTGGGGACAGGGCTCTGGGGCCAACGTCCTGACTTTC. Together with reference TRBV5-5 and TRBJ2-6, the CDR3 gives the full variable domain: DAGVTQSPTHLIKTRGQQVTLRCSPISGHKSVSWYQQVLGQGPQFIFQYYEKEERGRGNFPDRFSARQFPNYSSELNVNALLLGDSALYLCASSWGQGSGANVLTFGAGSRLTVL.

This clonotype was counted a few times. This chain links TRBV7-2 with TRBJ2-7; D ambiguous. The V and J ends lost 2 bases and 4 bases respectively, with 9 bases between them. The CDR3 has 13 amino acids. CDR1 is SGHTA, CDR2 FQGNSA, per germline. The CDR3: CASSLWAEYEQYF. CDR3 coding DNA: TGTGCCAGCAGCTTATGGGCAGAGTACGAGCAGTACTTC.

The chain is built from TRBV5-1 and TRBJ2-1, with 13 bases identical to TRBD2. The CDR3 loop spans 14 amino acids. Germline values: CDR1 SGHRS, CDR2 YFSETQ. V dropped 4 bases and J dropped 5; count of bases not matched to a gene: 0. The CDR3 here is CASSGLAGDNEQFF. The CDR3, as DNA: TGCGCCAGCAGCGGACTAGCGGGGGACAATGAGCAGTTCTTC. The whole variable domain, filled in from reference TRBV5-1 and TRBJ2-1, reads KAGVTQTPRYLIKTRGQQVTLSCSPISGHRSVSWYQQTPGQGLQFLFEYFSETQRNKGNFPGRFSGRQFSNSRSEMNVSTLELGDSALYLCASSGLAGDNEQFFGPGTRLTVL.

This clonotype came up many times. The V call is TRBV12-3 or TRBV12-4, the J call TRBJ2-1, with 7 bases lining up with TRBD1. The CDR3 consists of 14 residues. J gave up 5 bases and V 7 bases, and 8 bases lay outside the gene matches. In DNA form, the CDR3 reads TGTGCCAGCAATAGGGACAGACCAGACAATGAGCAGTTCTTC. This gives the protein CASNRDRPDNEQFF.

V gene TRBV2 combines with J gene TRBJ2-7; 8 bases fit TRBD1. V was pared by 6 bases and J by 2 bases, with 9 bases of the junction left unmatched. In germline, CDR1 is SNHLY, CDR2 FYNNEI. This CDR3 has 15 amino acids. CDR3 protein: CASSARTGYPYEQYF. CDR3 coding DNA: TGTGCCAGCAGCGCCCGGACAGGGTATCCCTACGAGCAGTACTTC.

This chain joins TRBV18 and TRBJ1-5, with 8 bases identical to TRBD1. The CDR3 runs to 15 residues. Trimming at V came to 4 bases and at J to 4 bases, leaving 6 bases not matched to a gene. In germline, CDR1 is KGHSH, CDR2 LQKENI. This CDR3 is CASSLEDRANQPQHF. CDR3 DNA: TGTGCCAGCTCACTCGAGGACAGGGCTAATCAGCCCCAGCATTTT.

This clonotype was counted a few times. This rearrangement joins TRBV7-9 to TRBJ2-5; tentative D call: TRBD2 (5 bases). From germline, CDR1 is SEHNR and CDR2 FQNEAQ (reference sequence). The germline V and J ends were trimmed by 5 bases and 0 bases, with 13 bases remaining between them. This CDR3 is 15 amino acids long. The CDR3, as DNA: TGTGCCAGCAGCCCTCGGTTGGAGGACCAAGAGACCCAGTACTTC. Translated, it gives CASSPRLEDQETQYF.

This rearrangement joins TRBV7-9 to TRBJ1-1, with D possibly matching TRBD1 (5 bases). Trimming took off 5 bases at V and 3 bases at J, with 16 bases between the two ends. Germline V lookup: CDR1 SEHNR, CDR2 FQNEAQ (reference sequence). The CDR3 is made up of 15 amino acids. CDR3 sequence reads: CASSPPGGTDTEAFF. The CDR3 bases are TGTGCCAGCAGCCCCCCGGGGGGGACGGACACTGAAGCTTTCTTT.

The chain combines TRBV6-2 or TRBV6-3 with TRBJ2-1; D is undetermined. Germline CDR1 reads MNHEY; CDR2 reads SVGEGT. V was shortened by 0 bases and J by 9 bases, with 24 bases between the two germline ends. The CDR3 is 18 amino acids. Here the CDR3 reads CASSYSTRPITRSGEQFF. The CDR3, as DNA: TGTGCCAGCAGTTACTCGACGAGACCGATTACCCGGTCAGGTGAGCAGTTCTTC.